This T cell receptor beta chain was recorded in a study of control samples from healthy donors and cancer patients. V was shortened by 3 bases and J by 1 base, with 4 bases between the two germline ends. CDR1 is SGHTA, CDR2 FQGTGA, per germline. The CDR3 totals 13 residues. Some clones are missing from TCRdb's copy, which holds only in-frame ones; the method was immunoSEQ multiplex PCR. The data show 55,000 to 80,000 clones, around 90% seen once. The sequenced material came from PBMCs. The rearrangement links TRBV7-3 to TRBJ1-3; D not certain. The receptor was isolated from a man in his 60s with colorectal cancer. DNA of the CDR3: TGTGCCAGCAGCTTGGGATCTGGAAACACCATATATTTT. Encoded protein: CASSLGSGNTIYF. The full variable domain, in which reference TRBV7-3 and TRBJ1-3 provide the parts outside the CDR3, is GAGVSQTPSNKVTEKGKYVELRCDPISGHTALYWYRQSLGQGPEFLIYFQGTGAADDSGLPNDRFFAVRPEGSVSTLKIQRTERGDSAVYLCASSLGSGNTIYFGEGSWLTVV.